This section outlines one TCR beta chain sequence together with its context. It lacks a known antigen. Gene designations and germline sequences in this entry are those of the mouse. This sample was taken from a study of CD8+ T cells in alopecia areata (dated by TCRdb to 2017 to 2018). Broadly, across the study: Skin from C3H/HeJ donors aged roughly 6-13 months with spontaneous alopecia was grafted onto female C3H/HeJ recipients aged roughly 7-10 weeks. In both human patients and the C3H/HeJ mouse model, the study applied high-throughput TCRbeta sequencing to look at T cell clonal expansion in alopecia areata. In humans, TCRbeta sequencing was performed on scalp tissue and on sorted CD4+ and CD8+ peripheral blood T cells from healthy controls and from patients with patchy or totalis/universalis alopecia areata. Scalp clonality was compared across normal scalp (n=4), patchy alopecia areata scalp (n=8), and alopecia totalis/universalis scalp (n=8). The RNA source kit depended on sample type: the PAXgene miRNA kit for fixed scalp, the miRNeasy kit for PBMCs, and the RNeasy kit for mouse skin. TCRbeta CDR3 regions were amplified by immunoSEQ multiplex PCR with 35 Vbeta forward and 13 Jbeta reverse primers.

What the work shows at the level of the full study, not this receptor alone: Unlike mouse skin, where gammadelta T cells dominate, normal human skin contains resident alphabeta T cells that get sequenced too, which complicates analysis of the scalp TCR repertoire. Shared TCR sequences between patients were less evident than in mice, which may be partly attributable to HLA diversity in the patient population. Higher clonality and more expanded CD8+ clones were observed in lesional scalp than in normal scalp, particularly in alopecia totalis/universalis, a finding suggestive of antigenic drive.

Library construction relied on the immunoSEQ multiplex PCR assay. To provide template for TCR sequencing, every sample had RNA extracted and reverse transcribed into cDNA. First-strand cDNA was synthesized using SuperScript III with a 2:1 mix of oligo-dT and random hexamers. Amplification bias was assessed with a synthetic immune receptor repertoire, and residual bias was removed computationally. Libraries were sequenced on Illumina HiSeq with 60 bp reads covering the CDR3, read from J toward V. As for the authors' bioinformatics: Raw reads were preprocessed to remove errors, and CDR3 was defined by IMGT conventions from the conserved cysteine to phenylalanine. Clonality was computed by normalizing Shannon entropy by log2 of the number of productive unique TCRs and subtracting the result from 1. Whether scalp clones were CD4 or CD8 was inferred by matching scalp TCRbeta sequences against CD4 and CD8 repertoires sorted from blood. As stored in TCRdb, this immuneACCESS dataset retains in-frame rearrangements with V and J assigned. A fraction of the clones does not appear; measured against another copy, unresolved V genes explain less than half of the discrepancy, and the remainder lacks a known reason. V and J calls and clone size follow that table, whereas D and trimming were derived from the DNA. With around 100,000 clones recorded, this sample contains no clone counted only once. The ten largest clones take up roughly a fifth of the sample.

Source material: lesional skin. This TCR derives from a C3H/HeJ mouse with alopecia areata. The MHC haplotype carried by mice of this strain is H2-k.

CDR3 DNA, as far as it was read: TGTGCCAGCTCTCTGGGGACAGGGGAC. It translates as CASSLGTGD. The full-length CDR3 reads as CASSLGTGDTQYF. The rearranged chain carries TRBV12-2 and TRBJ2-5; TRBD1 agrees with 9 junctional bases. The read ends 4 residues early relative to the CDR3; the germline J gene fills the gap. Counted from cysteine to phenylalanine, this CDR3 has 13 amino acids. The CDR3 was read in part: 27 bases, with the frame set at base 1. As encoded in the germline V gene, CDR1 is SGHLS while CDR2 is HYDKME.